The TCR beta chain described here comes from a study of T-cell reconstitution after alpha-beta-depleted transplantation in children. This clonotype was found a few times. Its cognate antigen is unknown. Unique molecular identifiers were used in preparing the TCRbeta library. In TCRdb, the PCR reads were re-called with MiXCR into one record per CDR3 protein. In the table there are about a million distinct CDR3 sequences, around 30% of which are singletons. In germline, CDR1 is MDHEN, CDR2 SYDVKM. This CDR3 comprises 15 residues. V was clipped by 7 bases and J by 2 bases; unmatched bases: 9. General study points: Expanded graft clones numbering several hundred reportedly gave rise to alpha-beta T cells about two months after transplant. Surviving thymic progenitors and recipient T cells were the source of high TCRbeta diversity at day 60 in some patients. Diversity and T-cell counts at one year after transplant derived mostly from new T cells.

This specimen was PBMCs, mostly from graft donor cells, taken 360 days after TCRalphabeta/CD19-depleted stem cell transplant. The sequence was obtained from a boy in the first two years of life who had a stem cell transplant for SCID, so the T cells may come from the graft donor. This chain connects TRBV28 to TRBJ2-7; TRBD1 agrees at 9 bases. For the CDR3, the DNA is TGTGCCAGCACCGGGCGCAGGGACAGGGCCTACGAGCAGTACTTC. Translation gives CASTGRRDRAYEQYF.